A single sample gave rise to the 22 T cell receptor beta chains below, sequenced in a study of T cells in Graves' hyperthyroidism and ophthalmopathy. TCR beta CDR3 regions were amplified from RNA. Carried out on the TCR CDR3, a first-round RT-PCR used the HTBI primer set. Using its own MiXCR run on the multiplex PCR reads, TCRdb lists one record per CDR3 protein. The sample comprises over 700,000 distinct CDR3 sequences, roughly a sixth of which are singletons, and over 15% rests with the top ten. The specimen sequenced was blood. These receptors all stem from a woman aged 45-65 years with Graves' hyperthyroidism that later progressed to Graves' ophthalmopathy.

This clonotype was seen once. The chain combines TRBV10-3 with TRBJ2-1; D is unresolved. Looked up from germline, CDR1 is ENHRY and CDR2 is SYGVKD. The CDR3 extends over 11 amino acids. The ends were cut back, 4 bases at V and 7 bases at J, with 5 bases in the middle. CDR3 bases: TGTGCCATCAGTGCCGCGAATGAGCAGTTCTTC. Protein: CAISAANEQFF.

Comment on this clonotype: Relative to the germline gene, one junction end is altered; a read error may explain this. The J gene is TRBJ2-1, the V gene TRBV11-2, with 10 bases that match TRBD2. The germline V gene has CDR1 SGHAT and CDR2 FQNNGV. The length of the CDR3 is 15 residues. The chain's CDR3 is CASWGTSVSYNEQSF. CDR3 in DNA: TGTGCCAGCTGGGGGACTAGCGTTTCATACAATGAGCAGTCCTTC.

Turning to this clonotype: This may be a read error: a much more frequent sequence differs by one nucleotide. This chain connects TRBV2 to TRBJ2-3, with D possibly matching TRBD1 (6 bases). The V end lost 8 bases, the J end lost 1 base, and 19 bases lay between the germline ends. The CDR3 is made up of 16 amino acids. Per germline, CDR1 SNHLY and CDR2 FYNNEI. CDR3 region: CASGGESGDRTDTQYF. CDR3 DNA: TGTGCCAGCGGTGGAGAGTCAGGGGATCGCACAGATACGCAGTATTTT. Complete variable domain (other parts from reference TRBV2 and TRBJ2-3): EPEVTQTPSHQVTQMGQEVILRCVPISNHLYFYWYRQILGQKVEFLVSFYNNEISEKSEIFDDQFSVERPDGSNFTLKIRSTKLEDSAMYFCASGGESGDRTDTQYFGPGTRLTVL.

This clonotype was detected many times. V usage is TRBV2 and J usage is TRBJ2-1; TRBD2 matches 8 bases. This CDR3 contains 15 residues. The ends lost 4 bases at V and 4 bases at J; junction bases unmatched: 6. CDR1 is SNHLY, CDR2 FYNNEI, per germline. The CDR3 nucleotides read TGTGCCAGCAGTGTTCGAGCGGGGGATTACAATGAGCAGTTCTTC. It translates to CASSVRAGDYNEQFF. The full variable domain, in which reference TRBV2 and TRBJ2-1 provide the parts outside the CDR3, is EPEVTQTPSHQVTQMGQEVILRCVPISNHLYFYWYRQILGQKVEFLVSFYNNEISEKSEIFDDQFSVERPDGSNFTLKIRSTKLEDSAMYFCASSVRAGDYNEQFFGPGTRLTVL.

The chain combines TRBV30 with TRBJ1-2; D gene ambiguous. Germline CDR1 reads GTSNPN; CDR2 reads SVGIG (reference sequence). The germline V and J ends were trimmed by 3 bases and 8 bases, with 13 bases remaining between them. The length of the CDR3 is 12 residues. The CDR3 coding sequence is TGTGCCTGGAGGCGCGGGTACCTCGGCTACACCTTC. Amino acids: CAWRRGYLGYTF.

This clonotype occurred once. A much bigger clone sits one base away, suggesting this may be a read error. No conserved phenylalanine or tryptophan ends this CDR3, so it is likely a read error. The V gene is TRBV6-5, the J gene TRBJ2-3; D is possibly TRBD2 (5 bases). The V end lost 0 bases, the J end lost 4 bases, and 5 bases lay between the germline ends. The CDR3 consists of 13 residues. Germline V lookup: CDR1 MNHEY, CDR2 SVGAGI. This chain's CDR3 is CASSYSRADTQYL. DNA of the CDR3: TGTGCCAGCAGTTACTCGAGGGCAGATACGCAGTATCTT.

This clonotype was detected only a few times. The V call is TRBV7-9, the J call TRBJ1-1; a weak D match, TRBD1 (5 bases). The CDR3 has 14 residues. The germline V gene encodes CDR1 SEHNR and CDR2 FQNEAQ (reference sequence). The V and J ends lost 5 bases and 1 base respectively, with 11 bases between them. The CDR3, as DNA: TGTGCCAGCAGCCCCTGGACACCGAACACTGAAGCTTTCTTT. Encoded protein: CASSPWTPNTEAFF.

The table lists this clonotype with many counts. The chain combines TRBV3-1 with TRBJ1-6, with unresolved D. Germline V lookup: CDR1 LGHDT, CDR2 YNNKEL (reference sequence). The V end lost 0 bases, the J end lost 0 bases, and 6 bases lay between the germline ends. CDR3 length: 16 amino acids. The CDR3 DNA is TGTGCCAGCAGCCAAGACATGAGCTCCTATAATTCACCCCTCCACTTT. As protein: CASSQDMSSYNSPLHF.

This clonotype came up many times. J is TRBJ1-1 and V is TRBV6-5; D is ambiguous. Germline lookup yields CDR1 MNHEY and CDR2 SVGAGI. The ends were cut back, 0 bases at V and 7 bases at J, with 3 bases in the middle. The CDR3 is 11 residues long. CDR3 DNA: TGTGCCAGCAGTTACTCGGGTGAAGCTTTCTTT. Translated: CASSYSGEAFF.

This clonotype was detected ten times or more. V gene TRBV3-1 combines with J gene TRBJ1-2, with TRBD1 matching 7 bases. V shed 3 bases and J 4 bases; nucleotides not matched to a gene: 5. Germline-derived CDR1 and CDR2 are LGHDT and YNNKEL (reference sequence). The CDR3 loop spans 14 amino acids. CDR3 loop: CASSHRDSFYGYTF. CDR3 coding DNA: TGTGCCAGCAGCCACCGGGACAGTTTCTATGGCTACACCTTC. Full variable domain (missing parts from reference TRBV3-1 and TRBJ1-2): DTAVSQTPKYLVTQMGNDKSIKCEQNLGHDTMYWYKQDSKKFLKIMFSYNNKELIINETVPNRFSPKSPDKAHLNLHINSLELGDSAVYFCASSHRDSFYGYTFGSGTRLTVV.

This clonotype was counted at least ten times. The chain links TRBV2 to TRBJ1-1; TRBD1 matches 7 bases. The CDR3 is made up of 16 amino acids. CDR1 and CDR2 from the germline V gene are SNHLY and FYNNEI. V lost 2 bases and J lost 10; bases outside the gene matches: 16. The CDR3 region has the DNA TGTGCCAGCAGTGAACGACCCGGGACAGAAGTGAGGGGAGCTTTCTTT. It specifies CASSERPGTEVRGAFF.

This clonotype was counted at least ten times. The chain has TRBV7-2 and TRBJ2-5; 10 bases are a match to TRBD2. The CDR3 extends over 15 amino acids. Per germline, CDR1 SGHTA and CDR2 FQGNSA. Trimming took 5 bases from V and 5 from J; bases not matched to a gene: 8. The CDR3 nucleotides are TGTGCCAGCAGCCACGAAACGACTAGCGGGGAGACCCAGTACTTC. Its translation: CASSHETTSGETQYF.

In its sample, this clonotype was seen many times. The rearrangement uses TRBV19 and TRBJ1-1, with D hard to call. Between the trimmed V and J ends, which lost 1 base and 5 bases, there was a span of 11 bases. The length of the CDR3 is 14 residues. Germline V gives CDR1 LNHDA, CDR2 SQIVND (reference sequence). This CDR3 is CASSIARTGTEAFF. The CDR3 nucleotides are TGTGCCAGTAGTATAGCGCGGACGGGAACTGAAGCTTTCTTT.

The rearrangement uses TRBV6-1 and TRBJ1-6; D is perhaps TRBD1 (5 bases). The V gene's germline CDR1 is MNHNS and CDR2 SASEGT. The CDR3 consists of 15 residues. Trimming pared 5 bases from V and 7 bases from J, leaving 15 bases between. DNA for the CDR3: TGTGCCAGCAGTCCCCGCGGGGGTGACAATTCACCCCTCCACTTT. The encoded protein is CASSPRGGDNSPLHF.

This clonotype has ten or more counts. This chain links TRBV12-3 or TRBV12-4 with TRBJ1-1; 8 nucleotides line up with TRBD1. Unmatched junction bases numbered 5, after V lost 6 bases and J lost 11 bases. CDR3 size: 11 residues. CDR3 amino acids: CASSRTGPAFF. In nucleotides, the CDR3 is TGTGCCAGCAGCAGGACAGGGCCGGCTTTCTTT.

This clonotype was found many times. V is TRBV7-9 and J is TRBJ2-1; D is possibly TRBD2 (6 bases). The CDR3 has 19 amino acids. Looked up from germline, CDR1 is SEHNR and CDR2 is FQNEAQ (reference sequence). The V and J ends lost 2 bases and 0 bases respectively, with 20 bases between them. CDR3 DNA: TGTGCCAGCAGCTTATTCCCGGGACTGGGTCGAAGCTCCTACAATGAGCAGTTCTTC. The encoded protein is CASSLFPGLGRSSYNEQFF.

DNA of the CDR3: TGTGCCAGCAGCCAAGACGGACGGGGGGGACAAGAGACCCAGTACTTC. This codes for CASSQDGRGGQETQYF. J is TRBJ2-5 and V is TRBV3-1, with 8 positions matching TRBD2. The CDR3 is made up of 16 amino acids. The V gene's germline CDR1 is LGHDT and CDR2 YNNKEL (reference sequence). V trimming: 0 bases; J trimming: 2 bases; junction bases outside the gene matches: 5.

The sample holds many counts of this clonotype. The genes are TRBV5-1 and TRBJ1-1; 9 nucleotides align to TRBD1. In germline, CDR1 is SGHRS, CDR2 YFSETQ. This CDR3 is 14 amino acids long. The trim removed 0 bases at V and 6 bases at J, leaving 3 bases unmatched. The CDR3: CASSLDRGLAEAFF. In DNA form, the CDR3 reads TGCGCCAGCAGCTTGGACAGGGGGCTGGCTGAAGCTTTCTTT.

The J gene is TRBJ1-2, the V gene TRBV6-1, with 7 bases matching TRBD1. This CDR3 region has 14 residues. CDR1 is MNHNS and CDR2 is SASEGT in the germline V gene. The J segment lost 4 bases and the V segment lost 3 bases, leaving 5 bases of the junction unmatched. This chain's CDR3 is CASSETGTRYGYTF. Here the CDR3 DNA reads TGTGCCAGCAGTGAGACAGGGACCCGCTATGGCTACACCTTC.

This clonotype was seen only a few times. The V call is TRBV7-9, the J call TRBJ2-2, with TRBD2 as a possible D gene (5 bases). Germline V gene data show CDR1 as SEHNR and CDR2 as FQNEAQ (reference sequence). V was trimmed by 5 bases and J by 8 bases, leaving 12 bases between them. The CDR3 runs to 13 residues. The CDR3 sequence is CASSPTPGGELFF. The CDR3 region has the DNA TGTGCCAGCAGCCCCACTCCGGGGGGGGAGCTGTTTTTT. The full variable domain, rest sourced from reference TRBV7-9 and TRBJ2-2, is DTGVSQNPRHKITKRGQNVTFRCDPISEHNRLYWYRQTLGQGPEFLTYFQNEAQLEKSRLLSDRFSAERPKGSFSTLEIQRTEQGDSAMYLCASSPTPGGELFFGEGSRLTVL.

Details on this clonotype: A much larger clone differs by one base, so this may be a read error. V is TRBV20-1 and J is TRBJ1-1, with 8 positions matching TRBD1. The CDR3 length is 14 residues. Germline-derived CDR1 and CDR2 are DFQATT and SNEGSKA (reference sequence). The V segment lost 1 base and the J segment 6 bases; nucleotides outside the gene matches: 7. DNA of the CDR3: TGCAGTGCTAGAGGGGACAGGAGTAACGCTGAAGCTTTCTTT. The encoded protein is CSARGDRSNAEAFF.

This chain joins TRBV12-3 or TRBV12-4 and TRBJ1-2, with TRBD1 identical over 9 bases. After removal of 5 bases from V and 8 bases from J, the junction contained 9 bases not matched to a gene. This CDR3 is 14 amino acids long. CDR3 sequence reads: CASSLDRGIRGYTF. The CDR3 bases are TGTGCCAGCAGTCTTGACAGGGGGATTAGGGGCTACACCTTC.